Below, one T cell receptor beta chain is given with its context. Its target antigen remains unknown. Base qualities are missing; no much larger clone stands one base away. Including cysteine and phenylalanine, the CDR3 has 15 amino acids. Only CDR3 DNA is held: 45 bases, read in frame from base 1. Germline trimming amounts to 0 bases on V and 8 bases on J, with 3 as the count of junction bases outside the gene matches. From a lookup of the germline V gene, CDR1 and CDR2 are SGHDT and YYEEEE. The data derive from a study of T cell changes during pregnancy in multiple sclerosis (dated by TCRdb to between 2019 and 2020). Regarding the study in general: In women with multiple sclerosis, the researchers looked at how the T cell repertoire shifted as pregnancy progressed.

The library came from the immunoSEQ multiplex PCR assay. Held by TCRdb, this immuneACCESS table contains in-frame sequences only and omits some clones. Under half of the omission traces to an unresolved V gene where checked; the cause of the rest is unknown. This sample holds fewer than 70,000 clones; roughly 90% were observed only once. The leading ten clones occupy roughly 1.4% of the sample. The chain is encoded by TRBV5-6 joined to TRBJ2-1, and 12 junction bases match TRBD2. The TCR originated in a female donor with multiple sclerosis, enrolled in a pregnancy study. Material: peripheral blood, obtained in the third trimester of pregnancy. The CDR3 reads as follows: CASSLGLAGGDEQFF. Here is the DNA: TGTGCCAGCAGCTTGGGTCTAGCGGGGGGGGATGAGCAGTTCTTC.